One sample yielded the 8 T cell receptor beta chains listed below, sequenced in a study of vaccination effects on CD4 cells after COVID-19. These receptors have no identified antigens. The table came from immunoSEQ multiplex PCR; TCRdb's copy has only in-frame clones and leaves some out. The sample has under 60,000 clones, 65% to 80% seen once. Viral peptide pools were used in the ViraFEST assay to expand antigen-specific CD4+ T cells, and sequencing came afterward. At the end of about ten days of culture, CD4+ T cells were isolated. A PCR test confirmed that the person had SARS-CoV-2 infection between March and December 2020. The material was CD4+ T cells from PBMCs cultured with HIV peptides, obtained before COVID-19 vaccination. The subset here: HIV-1 Nef peptide pool negative control/reference culture. These receptors were obtained from a human donor who had a prior SARS-CoV-2 infection.

Only one count was recorded for this clone. This chain uses TRBV6-4 with TRBJ1-6, with a tentative D call TRBD1 (5 bases). The CDR3 extends over 19 amino acids. V was shortened by 2 bases and J by 2 bases, with 19 bases between the two germline ends. The germline V gene has CDR1 MRHNA and CDR2 SNTAGT. CDR3 bases: TGTGCCAGCAGTGACCCAGATGGTGTCAGGGTGACCTATAATTCACCCCTCCACTTT. This translates into CASSDPDGVRVTYNSPLHF.

This chain uses TRBV19 with TRBJ2-3, with D possibly TRBD1 on 5 matching bases. Deletions cut 3 bases from V and 1 base from J, with 14 bases between. The CDR3 length is 16 residues. Looked up from germline, CDR1 is LNHDA and CDR2 is SQIVND (reference sequence). CDR3 DNA sequence: TGTGCCAGTAGTATCCTGATCCAGGGTGGCACAGATACGCAGTATTTT. Residues: CASSILIQGGTDTQYF.

The V gene is TRBV5-4, the J gene TRBJ2-3, with 7 nucleotides matching TRBD2. J was trimmed by 6 bases and V by 4 bases; bases with no gene match: 11. CDR3 length: 15 amino acids. Looked up from germline, CDR1 is SGHNT and CDR2 is YYREEE (reference sequence). CDR3 coding DNA: TGTGCCAGCAGCCCAAACGGACTGGGGGGGGATACGCAGTATTTT. It yields the protein CASSPNGLGGDTQYF.

The chain couples TRBV7-9 to TRBJ2-1; the D gene is possibly TRBD1 (7 bases). Germline loops: CDR1 SEHNR, CDR2 FQNEAQ (reference sequence). V was pared by 8 bases and J by 6 bases, with 14 bases between. The CDR3 runs to 13 residues. The CDR3 sequence is CASALRGANEQFF. The CDR3, as DNA: TGTGCCAGCGCCCTCAGGGGGGCCAATGAGCAGTTCTTC.

V usage is TRBV5-1 and J usage is TRBJ2-7; D assignment may be TRBD1 or TRBD2 (5 bases each). This CDR3 contains 19 residues. The V end was cut by 5 bases, the J end by 0 bases, with 27 bases between. In germline, CDR1 is SGHRS, CDR2 YFSETQ. The CDR3, as DNA: TGCGCCAGCAGTTCAGAACCCTCCCCATGGGGGTATAGCTCCTACGAGCAGTACTTC. It translates to CASSSEPSPWGYSSYEQYF.

The CDR3 DNA follows: TGTGCCAGCAGCCAAGTTAACTATGGCTACACCTTC. As protein: CASSQVNYGYTF. V is TRBV14 and J is TRBJ1-2; no firm D call. CDR3 size: 12 residues. Trimming cost V 1 base and J 1 base, with 1 base left between them. Germline V gene data show CDR1 as SGHDN and CDR2 as FVKESK. Drawing the rest from reference TRBV14 and TRBJ1-2, the complete variable domain is EAGVTQFPSHSVIEKGQTVTLRCDPISGHDNLYWYRRVMGKEIKFLLHFVKESKQDESGMPNNRFLAERTGGTYSTLKVQPAELEDSGVYFCASSQVNYGYTFGSGTRLTVV.

The chain joins TRBV4-1 to TRBJ2-3; D remains unclear. CDR1 MGHRA and CDR2 YSYEKL come from the germline V gene. This CDR3 has 16 amino acids. Trimming pared 0 bases from V and 1 base from J, leaving 11 bases between. The CDR3 here is CASSQETALRTDTQYF. Here the CDR3 DNA reads TGCGCCAGCAGCCAAGAAACAGCGCTTCGCACAGATACGCAGTATTTT.

The chain links TRBV7-2 to TRBJ2-7; TRBD2 matches at 7 bases. Losses at the gene ends were 8 bases for V and 0 bases for J; bases not matched to a gene: 10. Germline loops: CDR1 SGHTA, CDR2 FQGNSA. The CDR3 has 15 residues. The DNA for the CDR3 is TGTGCCAGCGGGTATGGCGGGAGTAGCTCCTACGAGCAGTACTTC. It yields the protein CASGYGGSSSYEQYF. The full variable domain, completed using reference TRBV7-2 and TRBJ2-7, is GAGVSQSPSNKVTEKGKDVELRCDPISGHTALYWYRQSLGQGLEFLIYFQGNSAPDKSGLPSDRFSAERTGGSVSTLTIQRTQQEDSAVYLCASGYGGSSSYEQYFGPGTRLTVT.